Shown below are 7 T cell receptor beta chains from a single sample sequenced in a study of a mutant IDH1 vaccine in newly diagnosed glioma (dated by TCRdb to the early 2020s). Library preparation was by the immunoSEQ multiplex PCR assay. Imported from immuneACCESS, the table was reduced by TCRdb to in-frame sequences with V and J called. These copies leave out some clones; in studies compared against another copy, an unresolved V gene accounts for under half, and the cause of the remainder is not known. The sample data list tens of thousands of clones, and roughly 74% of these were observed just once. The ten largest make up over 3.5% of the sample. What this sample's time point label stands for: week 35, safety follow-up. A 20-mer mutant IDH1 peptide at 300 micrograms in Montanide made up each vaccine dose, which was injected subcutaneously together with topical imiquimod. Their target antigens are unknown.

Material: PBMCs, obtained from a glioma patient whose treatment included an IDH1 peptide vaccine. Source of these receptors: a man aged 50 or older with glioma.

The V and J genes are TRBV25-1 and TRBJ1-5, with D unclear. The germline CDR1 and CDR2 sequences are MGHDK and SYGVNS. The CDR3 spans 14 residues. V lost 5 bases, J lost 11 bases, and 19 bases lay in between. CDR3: CASSQQSPKWTQHF. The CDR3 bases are TGTGCCAGCAGTCAACAGTCCCCCAAATGGACCCAGCATTTT.

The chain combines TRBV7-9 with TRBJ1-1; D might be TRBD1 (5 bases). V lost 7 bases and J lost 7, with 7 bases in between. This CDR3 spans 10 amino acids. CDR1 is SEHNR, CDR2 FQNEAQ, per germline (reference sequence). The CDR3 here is CASKGSEAFF. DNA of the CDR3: TGTGCCAGCAAGGGGAGTGAAGCTTTCTTT.

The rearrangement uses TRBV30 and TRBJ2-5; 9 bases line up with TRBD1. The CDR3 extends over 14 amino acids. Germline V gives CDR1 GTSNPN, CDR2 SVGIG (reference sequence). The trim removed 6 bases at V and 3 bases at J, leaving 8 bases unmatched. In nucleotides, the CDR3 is TGTGCCTGCGGGACAGGGTCGTTAGAAGAGACCCAGTACTTC. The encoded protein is CACGTGSLEETQYF.

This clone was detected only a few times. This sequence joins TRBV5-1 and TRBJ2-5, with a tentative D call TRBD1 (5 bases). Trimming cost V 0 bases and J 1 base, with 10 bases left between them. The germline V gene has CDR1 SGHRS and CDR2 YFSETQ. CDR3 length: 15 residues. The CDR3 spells CASSLAGQGQETQYF. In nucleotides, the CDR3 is TGCGCCAGCAGCTTGGCCGGGCAGGGCCAAGAGACCCAGTACTTC. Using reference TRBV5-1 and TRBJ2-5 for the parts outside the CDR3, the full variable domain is KAGVTQTPRYLIKTRGQQVTLSCSPISGHRSVSWYQQTPGQGLQFLFEYFSETQRNKGNFPGRFSGRQFSNSRSEMNVSTLELGDSALYLCASSLAGQGQETQYFGPGTRLLVL.

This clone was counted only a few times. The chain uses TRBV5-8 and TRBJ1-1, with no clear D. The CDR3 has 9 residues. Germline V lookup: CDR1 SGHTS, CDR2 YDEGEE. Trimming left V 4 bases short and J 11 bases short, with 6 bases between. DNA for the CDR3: TGTGCCAGCAGCCGGGATGCTTTCTTT. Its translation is CASSRDAFF.

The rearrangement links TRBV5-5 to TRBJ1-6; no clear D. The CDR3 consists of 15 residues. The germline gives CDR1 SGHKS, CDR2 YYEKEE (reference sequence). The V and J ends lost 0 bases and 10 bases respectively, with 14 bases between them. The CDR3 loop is CASSLEVGSRSPLHF. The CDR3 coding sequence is TGTGCCAGCAGCTTGGAGGTCGGGTCAAGGTCACCCCTCCACTTT.

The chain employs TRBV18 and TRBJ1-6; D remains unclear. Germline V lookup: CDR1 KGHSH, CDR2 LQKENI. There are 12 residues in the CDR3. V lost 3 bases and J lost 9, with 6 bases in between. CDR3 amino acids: CASSPDASPLHF. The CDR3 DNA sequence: TGTGCCAGCTCACCCGATGCTTCACCCCTCCACTTT.